The clone carrying this TCR beta chain was seen a handful of times. What it recognizes is unknown. The sample belongs to a study of T cells after yellow fever vaccination. MiXCR, applied by TCRdb to the 5' RACE reads, yields one record per CDR3 protein. The sample carries 500,000 to 650,000 distinct CDR3 sequences, less than 20% recorded once. Findings of the study overall: Post-booster reappearance was seen for most primary-vaccination clones (around 97% CD4, 85% to 90% CD8).

Germline V gene lookup returns CDR1 LGHNA and CDR2 YNFKEQ. V lost 1 base and J lost 4; bases outside the gene matches: 4. The CDR3 sequence is 16 residues long. This clonotype originated in a man younger than 35 who received the YFV17D yellow fever vaccine. The V gene is TRBV4-2, the J gene TRBJ2-3; 11 bases agree with TRBD2. Sequencing was performed on PBMCs, taken around 5 days after the first yellow fever vaccination. The CDR3 nucleotides read TGTGCCAGCAGCCAAGTTCCTAGCGGGGGGTCAGATACGCAGTATTTT. It specifies CASSQVPSGGSDTQYF.